This entry lists 20 T cell receptor beta chains sequenced from one sample in a study of read filtering for tumor transcriptome and immune sequencing. This library used about 360 ng RNA and molecular barcoded adaptors spanning alpha/delta and beta/gamma chains. TCRdb fed the reads into MiXCR, producing one record per CDR3 protein. The sample lists roughly 130,000 distinct CDR3 sequences, 10% to 15% seen once, with 9.5% to 12% in the top ten. The sample consisted of a population of CD138-negative cells sorted from bone marrow. The receptors here all came from a donor at least 40 years old with multiple myeloma.

This clonotype was observed many times. This chain uses TRBV7-8 with TRBJ1-4; 7 bases map to TRBD1. The CDR3 runs 15 residues. Germline V gene data show CDR1 as SGHVS and CDR2 as FQNEAQ. With V trimmed by 5 bases and J by 7 bases, 10 bases remained unmatched. CDR3 in amino acids: CASSEYRGTPEKLFF. The CDR3 DNA reads TGTGCCAGCAGCGAGTACAGGGGAACCCCTGAAAAACTGTTTTTT.

This clonotype was seen repeatedly, ten times or more. V and J are TRBV5-1 and TRBJ2-1; maybe TRBD2 (5 bases). The CDR3 spans 15 residues. From germline, CDR1 is SGHRS and CDR2 YFSETQ. The V gene lost 4 bases and the J gene lost 2 bases, with 13 bases spanning the gap. This chain's CDR3 is CASSPGILTYNEQFF. The CDR3 nucleotides read TGCGCCAGCAGCCCCGGGATACTTACCTACAATGAGCAGTTCTTC.

In its sample, this clonotype was seen many times. The CDR3 protein is CASSPYDATNEKLFF. CDR3 nucleotide sequence: TGTGCCAGCAGCCCGTATGACGCAACTAATGAAAAACTGTTTTTT. This chain links TRBV4-2 with TRBJ1-4; D remains unclear. Germline V gives CDR1 LGHNA, CDR2 YNFKEQ. This CDR3 region has 15 residues. Trimming cost V 4 bases and J 0 bases, with 9 bases left between them.

This clonotype was counted many times. The chain carries TRBV20-1 and TRBJ1-1; 7 nucleotides line up with TRBD1. In germline, CDR1 is DFQATT, CDR2 SNEGSKA (reference sequence). This CDR3 has 16 amino acids. Trimming removed 3 bases from V and 0 bases from J; junction bases left unmatched: 10. The CDR3 loop is CSASLKPGQMNTEAFF. CDR3 sequence (DNA): TGCAGTGCTAGTTTGAAACCGGGACAGATGAACACTGAAGCTTTCTTT.

As for this clonotype: A much more abundant neighbour one base away suggests this may be a read error. The chain recombines TRBV11-2 with TRBJ2-5; 15 bases match TRBD2. The DNA end is a closer match to TRBJ2-1, so the J assignment may be wrong. CDR3 length: 17 residues. The germline V gene encodes CDR1 SGHAT and CDR2 FQNNGV. The CDR3 DNA reads as TGTGCCAGCAGCTCCAGGACTAGCGGGGGGGCCAGGGAGACCCAGTTCTTC. Amino acids: CASSSRTSGGARETQFF.

At least ten counts were recorded for this clonotype. The rearrangement uses TRBV21-1 and TRBJ1-5; TRBD1, the D gene given by the table, was not confirmed from the DNA. TRBV21-1 is a known pseudogene. The CDR3 runs to 18 residues. The CDR3 nucleotides are TGTGCCAGCAGCAAAGGCTCGGGGGACAGGGTGAGCAATCAGCCCCAGCATTTT. Protein sequence: CASSKGSGDRVSNQPQHF.

This clonotype showed up many times. The rearrangement uses TRBV27 and TRBJ2-2, with D possibly TRBD2 on 7 matching bases. Trimming removed 5 bases at V and 4 bases at J, with 26 bases between. The CDR3 extends over 19 amino acids. Germline CDR1 reads MNHEY; CDR2 reads SMNVEV (reference sequence). The CDR3 DNA sequence: TGTGCCAGCAGTCCACCTTATGTCCCGGGGGGCTCAGGCACCGGGGAGCTGTTTTTT. As protein: CASSPPYVPGGSGTGELFF.

The table lists this clonotype with many counts. This chain connects TRBV21-1 to TRBJ1-2. TRBV21-1 is tagged as a pseudogene. This CDR3 contains 16 residues. The DNA of the CDR3 is TGTGCCAGCAAAGAACGCAATTCAAGAATGGACTATGGCTACACCTTC. Translating gives CASKERNSRMDYGYTF.

This clonotype was recorded a few times. This rearrangement joins TRBV3-1 to TRBJ1-3, with a possible D match to TRBD1 (5 bases). The CDR3 has 15 amino acids. Between the trimmed V and J ends, which lost 4 bases and 0 bases, there was a span of 10 bases. Germline V lookup: CDR1 LGHDT, CDR2 YNNKEL (reference sequence). This CDR3 is CASSRSGTSGNTIYF. The DNA of the CDR3 is TGTGCCAGCAGCCGTTCCGGGACCTCTGGAAACACCATATATTTT.

At least ten counts were recorded for this clonotype. The CDR3 DNA follows: TGTGCCAGTAGTAACCGGGACAGGGCTAACGAGCAGTACTTC. It codes for CASSNRDRANEQYF. The chain combines TRBV19 with TRBJ2-7, with TRBD1 identical over 9 bases. Germline V gene data show CDR1 as LNHDA and CDR2 as SQIVND (reference sequence). This CDR3 has 14 residues. V dropped 4 bases and J dropped 5; count of bases not matched to a gene: 6. The full variable domain, in which reference TRBV19 and TRBJ2-7 provide the parts outside the CDR3, is DGGITQSPKYLFRKEGQNVTLSCEQNLNHDAMYWYRQDPGQGLRLIYYSQIVNDFQKGDIAEGYSVSREKKESFPLTVTSAQKNPTAFYLCASSNRDRANEQYFGPGTRLTVT.

To note about this clonotype: A much larger clone lies a single base off, so this may be a read error. Lacking the conserved final phenylalanine or tryptophan, this CDR3 likely reflects a read error. The V and J genes are TRBV6-5 and TRBJ2-2; a weak D match, TRBD2 (6 bases). CDR1 and CDR2 (germline): MNHEY, SVGAGI. Trimming shortened V by 2 bases and J by 5 bases, and 12 bases separated the two germline ends. CDR3 length: 15 residues. The CDR3 nucleotides read TGTGCCAGCAGTTACGCCCGGGGGACGACCGGGGAGCTGTTTCTT. Translation gives CASSYARGTTGELFL.

The chain has TRBV2 and TRBJ2-5; TRBD2 agrees at 7 bases. The CDR3 contains 14 residues. Unmatched junction bases numbered 14, after V lost 7 bases and J lost 9 bases. The germline gives CDR1 SNHLY, CDR2 FYNNEI. The CDR3 loop is CASTRWLAEGAQYF. DNA for the CDR3: TGTGCCAGCACCAGGTGGCTAGCGGAAGGGGCCCAGTACTTC.

The chain couples TRBV5-1 to TRBJ2-3, with D maybe TRBD1 (7 bases). CDR3 length: 17 residues. The V end was cut by 0 bases, the J end by 0 bases, with 14 bases between. Germline V lookup: CDR1 SGHRS, CDR2 YFSETQ. Written as DNA, the CDR3 is TGCGCCAGCAGCTTGGGGGGGGACAGCAGAAGCACAGATACGCAGTATTTT. Its translation: CASSLGGDSRSTDTQYF. The full variable domain, with the rest looked up from reference TRBV5-1 and TRBJ2-3, is KAGVTQTPRYLIKTRGQQVTLSCSPISGHRSVSWYQQTPGQGLQFLFEYFSETQRNKGNFPGRFSGRQFSNSRSEMNVSTLELGDSALYLCASSLGGDSRSTDTQYFGPGTRLTVL.

For this clonotype: This may be a read error, as it is one base from a much larger clone. The chain combines TRBV3-1 with TRBJ2-2, with TRBD2 identical over 9 bases. Germline CDR1 is LGHDT and CDR2 is YNNKEL (reference sequence). The CDR3 sequence is 16 residues long. The V segment lost 1 base and the J segment 4 bases; nucleotides outside the gene matches: 4. CDR3 in amino acids: CASSQGTSASTGELFF. In nucleotides, the CDR3 is TGTGCCAGCAGCCAAGGGACTAGCGCGAGCACCGGGGAGCTGTTTTTT.

Worth noting for this clonotype: Being one base from a much bigger clone, this may be a read error. The chain recombines TRBV29-1 with TRBJ2-5; TRBD2 matches at 7 bases. The CDR3 is 12 amino acids. The germline V gene encodes CDR1 SQVTM and CDR2 ANQGSEA. J gave up 13 bases and V 0 bases, and 8 bases lay outside the gene matches. DNA of the CDR3: TGCAGCGTTGAAGATGGGAGGGACGGGCGGTACTTC. It translates to CSVEDGRDGRYF.

This clonotype was seen many times. The CDR3 sequence is CAISASKWDIQYF. The CDR3 DNA reads TGTGCCATCTCGGCTAGCAAATGGGACATTCAGTACTTC. The gene calls are TRBV10-3 and TRBJ2-4, with a weak D call TRBD2 (5 bases). CDR3 length equals 13 residues. Germline-derived CDR1 and CDR2 are ENHRY and SYGVKD. V shed 8 bases and J shed 8 bases, with 16 bases lying between them.

This clonotype occurred many times. J is TRBJ2-5 and V is TRBV6-1, with a tentative D call TRBD2 (7 bases). This CDR3 has 16 amino acids. CDR1 is MNHNS and CDR2 is SASEGT in the germline V gene. The V and J ends lost 6 bases and 4 bases respectively, with 21 bases between them. The CDR3 DNA follows: TGTGCCAGCAGGCCCAAAGGGGGAGGGGTCGGAGAGACCCAGTACTTC. Protein: CASRPKGGGVGETQYF.

This clonotype turned up a few times. The chain combines TRBV6-1 with TRBJ1-2; TRBD1 matches at 8 bases. Germline V gene sequence: CDR1 MNHNS, CDR2 SASEGT. The J segment lost 7 bases and the V segment lost 4 bases, leaving 11 bases of the junction unmatched. This CDR3 has 15 amino acids. The CDR3 DNA reads as TGTGCCAGCAGTGTTTCCGGGACAGGCTCCTCTGGCTACACCTTC. It specifies CASSVSGTGSSGYTF.

This chain joins TRBV7-6 and TRBJ2-7; the D is unclear. V shed 5 bases and J shed 6 bases, with 11 bases lying between them. Germline V CDR1 and CDR2: SGHVS, FNYEAQ. There are 12 residues in the CDR3. CDR3: CASSARPGEQYF. The DNA of the CDR3 is TGTGCCAGCAGCGCCCGACCGGGCGAGCAGTACTTC.

This clonotype was counted between two and nine times. The gene calls are TRBV20-1 and TRBJ2-7; 9 positions match TRBD2. The J segment lost 2 bases and the V segment lost 8 bases, leaving 7 bases of the junction unmatched. This CDR3 is built from 13 residues. CDR1 DFQATT and CDR2 SNEGSKA come from the germline V gene (reference sequence). Written as DNA, the CDR3 is TGCAGTACCGCGGGAGGGCCCCCCTACGAGCAGTACTTC. It specifies CSTAGGPPYEQYF.